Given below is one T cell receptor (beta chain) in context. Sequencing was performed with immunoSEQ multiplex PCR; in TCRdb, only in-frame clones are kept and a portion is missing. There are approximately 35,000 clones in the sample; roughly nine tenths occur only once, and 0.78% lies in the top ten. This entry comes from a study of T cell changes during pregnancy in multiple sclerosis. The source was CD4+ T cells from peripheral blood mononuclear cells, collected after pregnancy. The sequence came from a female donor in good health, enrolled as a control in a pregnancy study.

The CDR3 DNA sequence: TGTGCCAGCTCACCACCGCCCAGGTACGAGCAGTACTTC. It specifies CASSPPPRYEQYF. The rearrangement uses TRBV18 and TRBJ2-7; D gene unclear. Germline loops: CDR1 KGHSH, CDR2 LQKENI. V was shortened by 0 bases and J by 4 bases, with 7 bases between the two germline ends. This CDR3 spans 13 amino acids.